Presented here are 15 T cell receptor beta chains from one specimen sequenced in a study of blood T cell repertoires in COVID-19. The table came from immunoSEQ multiplex PCR; TCRdb's copy has only in-frame clones and leaves some out. The sample has around 150,000 clones; over 70% are singletons. The sequenced material came from PBMCs or T cells enriched from blood (not recorded which). Source of these receptors: a man in his 70s who had been exposed to COVID-19.

The rearrangement uses TRBV5-1 and TRBJ2-1, with D unclear. Germline V gene sequence: CDR1 SGHRS, CDR2 YFSETQ. Trimming left V 1 base short and J 7 bases short, with 9 bases between. The length of the CDR3 is 13 residues. The CDR3 coding sequence is TGCGCCAGCAGCTTGCCCCTATGGAATGAGCAGTTCTTC. This encodes CASSLPLWNEQFF.

CDR3 protein: CATSDTPGLAGAYEQYF. Written as DNA, the CDR3 is TGTGCCACCAGTGATACACCGGGACTAGCGGGGGCCTACGAGCAGTACTTC. The chain links TRBV24-1 to TRBJ2-7; 14 nucleotides agree with TRBD2. Germline V gives CDR1 KGHDR, CDR2 SFDVKD. V shed 3 bases, J shed 2 bases, and the junction held 5 bases outside the gene matches. This CDR3 is 17 amino acids long.

This rearrangement joins TRBV9 to TRBJ2-3, with a tentative D call TRBD1 (6 bases). Between the trimmed V and J ends, which lost 3 bases and 2 bases, there was a span of 10 bases. The germline CDR1 and CDR2 sequences are SGDLS and YYNGEE. There are 14 residues in the CDR3. CDR3 loop: CASSARGSTDTQYF. As DNA, the CDR3 is TGTGCCAGCAGCGCCAGGGGTTCCACAGATACGCAGTATTTT.

This clone has more than one count but fewer than ten. The chain employs TRBV12-5 and TRBJ2-3; a weak D match, TRBD2 (5 bases). With 4 bases removed from V and 1 base from J, the gap between germline ends came to 9 bases. The germline V gene encodes CDR1 LGHNT and CDR2 FRNRAP. This CDR3 is built from 14 residues. In nucleotides, the CDR3 is TGTGCTAGTGGTTCCGGAGGAGGCACAGATACGCAGTATTTT. It yields the protein CASGSGGGTDTQYF.

This sequence joins TRBV12-3 or TRBV12-4 and TRBJ1-1, with 7 bases matching TRBD1. The ends lost 6 bases at V and 9 bases at J; junction bases unmatched: 4. This CDR3 contains 11 residues. As DNA, the CDR3 is TGTGCCAGCAGCCTACAGGGGAAAGCTTTCTTT. It codes for CASSLQGKAFF.

This clone was detected only a few times. The J gene is TRBJ1-1, the V gene TRBV19, with 10 positions matching TRBD1. The CDR3 length is 16 residues. V lost 3 bases, J lost 3 bases, and 7 bases stayed unmatched. Germline V gene sequence: CDR1 LNHDA, CDR2 SQIVND (reference sequence). The CDR3 coding sequence is TGTGCCAGTAGTATTAAATGGACAGGGGGATACACTGAAGCTTTCTTT. It encodes CASSIKWTGGYTEAFF.

The V call is TRBV15, the J call TRBJ1-4; 10 bases fit TRBD1. CDR3 length: 17 amino acids. CDR1 and CDR2 (germline): LNHNV, YYDKDF (reference sequence). Trimming at V came to 4 bases and at J to 2 bases, leaving 7 bases not matched to a gene. The CDR3 loop is CATSTGQGSRTNEKLFF. The CDR3 DNA follows: TGTGCCACCAGCACGGGACAGGGGAGCAGGACTAATGAAAAACTGTTTTTT.

J is TRBJ2-7 and V is TRBV14, with 8 bases matching TRBD2. CDR1 SGHDN and CDR2 FVKESK come from the germline V gene. Losses at the gene ends were 4 bases for V and 3 bases for J; bases not matched to a gene: 11. The CDR3 contains 16 residues. The CDR3 is CASSRGISGDIYEQYF. The DNA for the CDR3 is TGTGCCAGCAGCCGGGGGATTAGCGGGGATATCTACGAGCAGTACTTC.

The rearrangement joins TRBV2 to TRBJ2-7; 13 positions match TRBD2. The CDR3 is 16 residues long. Germline trimming cut 5 bases from V and 1 base from J; bases unmatched to any gene: 5. Germline CDR1 reads SNHLY; CDR2 reads FYNNEI. This chain's CDR3 is CASSTRTSGSSYEQYF. The CDR3 nucleotides are TGTGCCAGCAGTACACGGACTAGCGGGAGTTCCTACGAGCAGTACTTC.

This sequence joins TRBV5-1 and TRBJ1-3; D call uncertain. CDR3 length equals 14 residues. Trimming removed 4 bases from V and 0 bases from J, with 8 bases in between. Looked up from germline, CDR1 is SGHRS and CDR2 is YFSETQ. The CDR3 bases are TGCGCCAGCAGCATGGATAACTCTGGAAACACCATATATTTT. It codes for CASSMDNSGNTIYF.

The rearrangement links TRBV7-3 to TRBJ2-7; TRBD2 agrees at 7 bases. J gave up 0 bases and V 2 bases, and 13 bases lay outside the gene matches. Germline V gene sequence: CDR1 SGHTA, CDR2 FQGTGA. This CDR3 contains 18 residues. CDR3 nucleotide sequence: TGTGCCAGCAGCTTAGGAGGGGCGCGGGGGTCCCTCTCCTACGAGCAGTACTTC. Protein: CASSLGGARGSLSYEQYF.

This sequence joins TRBV28 and TRBJ1-1; no reliable D call. Germline-derived CDR1 and CDR2 are MDHEN and SYDVKM. There are 14 residues in the CDR3. V was shortened by 11 bases and J by 1 base, with 17 bases between the two germline ends. The CDR3 here is CAATGTPKNTEAFF. As DNA, the CDR3 is TGTGCCGCTACGGGAACCCCCAAGAACACTGAAGCTTTCTTT.

The V call is TRBV25-1, the J call TRBJ2-2, with a possible D match to TRBD1 (5 bases). The V and J ends lost 5 bases and 2 bases respectively, with 9 bases between them. From germline, CDR1 is MGHDK and CDR2 SYGVNS. This CDR3 has 14 amino acids. The CDR3 reads CASSFDSNTGELFF. CDR3 DNA: TGTGCCAGCAGTTTTGACAGCAACACCGGGGAGCTGTTTTTT.

This chain links TRBV4-1 with TRBJ2-3, with D possibly matching TRBD2 (7 bases). There are 16 residues in the CDR3. Trimming pared 1 base from V and 1 base from J, leaving 12 bases between. Germline V gene lookup returns CDR1 MGHRA and CDR2 YSYEKL. The CDR3 loop reads CASSQGGGGGTDTQYF. The CDR3 region has the DNA TGCGCCAGCAGCCAAGGGGGGGGCGGGGGCACAGATACGCAGTATTTT.

The chain links TRBV29-1 to TRBJ2-2, with 16 positions matching TRBD2. The CDR3 contains 17 residues. Germline-derived CDR1 and CDR2 are SQVTM and ANQGSEA. Trimming cost V 6 bases and J 7 bases; bases outside gene matches: 11. The CDR3 DNA reads TGCAGCGTCACCCCGGGACTAGCGGGAGGGCCAGGCGGGGAGCTGTTTTTT. This sequence encodes CSVTPGLAGGPGGELFF.